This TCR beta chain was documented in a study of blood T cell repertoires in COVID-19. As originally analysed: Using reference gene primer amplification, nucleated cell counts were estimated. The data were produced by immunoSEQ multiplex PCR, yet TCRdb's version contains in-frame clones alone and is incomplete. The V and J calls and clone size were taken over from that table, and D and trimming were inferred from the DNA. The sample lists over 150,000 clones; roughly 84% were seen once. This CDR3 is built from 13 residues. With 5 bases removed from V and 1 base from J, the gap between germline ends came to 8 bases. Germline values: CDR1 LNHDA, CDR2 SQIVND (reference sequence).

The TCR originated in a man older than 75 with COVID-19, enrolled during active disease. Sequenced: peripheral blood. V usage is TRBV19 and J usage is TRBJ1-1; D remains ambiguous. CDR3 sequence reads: CASSPTENTEAFF. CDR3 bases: TGTGCCAGTAGTCCCACAGAGAACACTGAAGCTTTCTTT.